This T cell receptor (beta chain) was documented in a study of T-cell memory formation after mild COVID-19. TCRdb re-derived calls from the 5' RACE reads in MiXCR, one entry per CDR3 protein. The repertoire holds about 140,000 distinct CDR3 sequences, more than 13% seen once, with about 29% in the top ten. This clonotype showed up just once. Its antigen is not identified. A read error may produce the germline difference seen at one junction end. General observations from the study: Clones that contracted clustered mainly in CM and EM if CD4+ and in EMRA if CD8+. The finding that pre-infection memory included some responding clones suggested that cross-reactive memory joined. Nothing showed for sure that second-wave clones peaking on day 37 were SARS-CoV-2 specific.

The germline CDR1 and CDR2 sequences are MGHRA and YSYEKL. The CDR3 consists of 11 residues. The origin of this receptor is an adult woman who had mild COVID-19 (a few samples of this study predate the infection). Cell type and time point are not known. V and J are TRBV4-1 and TRBJ1-1; D gene unclear. The sequenced sample was PBMCs or a T cell subset sorted from them (not recorded which). The CDR3 region is CASSQGTVAFF. The CDR3 DNA is TGCGCCAGCAGCCAAGGGACTGTAGCTTTCTTT.